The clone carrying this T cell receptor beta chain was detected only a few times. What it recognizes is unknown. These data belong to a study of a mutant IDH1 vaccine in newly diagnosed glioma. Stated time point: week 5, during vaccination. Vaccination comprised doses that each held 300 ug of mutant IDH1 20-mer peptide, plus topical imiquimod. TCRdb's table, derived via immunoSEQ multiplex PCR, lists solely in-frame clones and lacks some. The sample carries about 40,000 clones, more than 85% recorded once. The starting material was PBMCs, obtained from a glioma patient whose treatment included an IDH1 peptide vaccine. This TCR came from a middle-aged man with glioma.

The CDR3 DNA is TGTGCCAGCAGCCCGATTTGGACCTCCGGAGATGAGCAGTTCTTC. Its translation is CASSPIWTSGDEQFF. This chain joins TRBV7-2 and TRBJ2-1; no reliable D call. The CDR3 totals 15 residues. The germline CDR1 and CDR2 sequences are SGHTA and FQGNSA. V shed 5 bases and J shed 8 bases, with 19 bases lying between them.